This is a list of T cell receptor beta chains from one sample in a study of Graves' ophthalmopathy and Graves' hyperthyroidism. TCRdb redid the calling of the multiplex PCR reads with MiXCR, one entry per CDR3 protein. The sample lists about 1.2 million distinct CDR3 sequences; roughly 35% were seen once. The material sequenced was peripheral blood or thyroid tissue (not recorded which). These TCRs come from an adult man with Graves' hyperthyroidism. Each CDR3 is given with its conserved first and last residue. Each record gives: V gene, clone size, D gene, J gene, CDR3 protein, CDR3 DNA. A D gene is named only where the DNA matches it firmly. The size field is filled for only some rows; it gives once, few, many or a size class.

v_call: TRBV10-3; clone_size: -; d_call: -; j_call: TRBJ2-7; cdr3_aa: CASSTTTSSYEQYF; cdr3_nt: TGTGCCAGCAGCACGACTACGAGCTCCTACGAGCAGTACTTC
v_call: TRBV5-1; clone_size: -; d_call: TRBD1; j_call: TRBJ1-4; cdr3_aa: CASSLVGTELFF; cdr3_nt: TGCGCCAGCAGCTTGGTTGGGACAGAACTGTTTTTT
v_call: TRBV29-1; clone_size: -; d_call: -; j_call: TRBJ1-3; cdr3_aa: CSVERQGTSSGNTIYF; cdr3_nt: TGCAGCGTTGAACGGCAGGGAACGAGCTCTGGAAACACCATATATTTT
v_call: TRBV20-1; clone_size: -; d_call: -; j_call: TRBJ1-1; cdr3_aa: CSARDREKSTEAFF; cdr3_nt: TGCAGTGCTAGAGATCGGGAAAAGAGCACTGAAGCTTTCTTT
v_call: TRBV10-3; clone_size: few; d_call: TRBD1; j_call: TRBJ1-5; cdr3_aa: CASSYRGDNQPQHF; cdr3_nt: TGTGCCAGCAGTTACAGGGGAGACAATCAGCCCCAGCATTTT
v_call: TRBV4-3; clone_size: many; d_call: TRBD1; j_call: TRBJ1-5; cdr3_aa: CASSHDRADQPQHF; cdr3_nt: TGCGCCAGCAGCCATGACAGGGCGGATCAGCCCCAGCATTTT
v_call: TRBV20-1; clone_size: many; d_call: -; j_call: TRBJ2-7; cdr3_aa: CSAGAQVPGYEQYF; cdr3_nt: TGCAGTGCTGGTGCCCAGGTACCGGGCTACGAGCAGTACTTC
v_call: TRBV15; clone_size: many; d_call: -; j_call: TRBJ2-5; cdr3_aa: CATSRDHGREGETQYF; cdr3_nt: TGTGCCACCAGCAGAGATCACGGCAGGGAAGGAGAGACCCAGTACTTC
v_call: TRBV7-2; clone_size: few; d_call: TRBD1; j_call: TRBJ2-7; cdr3_aa: CASSPGTGALYEQYF; cdr3_nt: TGTGCCAGCAGCCCTGGGACAGGGGCCCTGTACGAGCAGTACTTC
v_call: TRBV5-1; clone_size: -; d_call: TRBD1; j_call: TRBJ2-7; cdr3_aa: CASSPGTGGPAEQYF; cdr3_nt: TGCGCCAGCAGCCCCGGGACAGGGGGTCCGGCCGAGCAGTACTTC